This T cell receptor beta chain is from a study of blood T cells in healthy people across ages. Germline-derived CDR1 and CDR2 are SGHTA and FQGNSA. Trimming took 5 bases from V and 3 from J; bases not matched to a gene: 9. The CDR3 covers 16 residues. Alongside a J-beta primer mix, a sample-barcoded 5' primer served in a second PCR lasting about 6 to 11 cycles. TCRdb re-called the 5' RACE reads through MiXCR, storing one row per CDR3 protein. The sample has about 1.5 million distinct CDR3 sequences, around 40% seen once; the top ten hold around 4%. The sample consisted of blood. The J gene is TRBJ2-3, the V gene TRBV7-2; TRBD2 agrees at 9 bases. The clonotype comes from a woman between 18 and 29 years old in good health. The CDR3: CASSRDSGSGTDTQYF. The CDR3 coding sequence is TGTGCCAGCAGCCGAGATAGCGGGAGTGGGACAGATACGCAGTATTTT.